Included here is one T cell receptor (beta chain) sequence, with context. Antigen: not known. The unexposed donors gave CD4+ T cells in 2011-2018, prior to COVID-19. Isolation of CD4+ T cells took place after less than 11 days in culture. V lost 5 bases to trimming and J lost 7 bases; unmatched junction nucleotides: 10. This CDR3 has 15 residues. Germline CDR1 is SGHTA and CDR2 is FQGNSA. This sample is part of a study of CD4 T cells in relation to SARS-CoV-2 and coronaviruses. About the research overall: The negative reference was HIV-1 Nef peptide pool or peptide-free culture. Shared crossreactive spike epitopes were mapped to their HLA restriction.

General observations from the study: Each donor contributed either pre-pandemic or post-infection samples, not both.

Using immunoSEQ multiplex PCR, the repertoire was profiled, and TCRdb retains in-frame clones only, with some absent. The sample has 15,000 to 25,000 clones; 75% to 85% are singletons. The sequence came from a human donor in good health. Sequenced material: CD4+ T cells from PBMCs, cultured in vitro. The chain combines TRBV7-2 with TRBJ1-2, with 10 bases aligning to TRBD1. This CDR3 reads CASSPNGQGVGGYTF. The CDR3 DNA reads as TGTGCCAGCAGCCCGAACGGACAGGGGGTAGGTGGCTACACCTTC.